Presented here are 5 T cell receptor beta chains from one specimen sequenced in a study of cytomegalovirus exposure and HLA in healthy donors. The study ran its PCR with 60 Vbeta and 13 Jbeta primers. The repertoire was sequenced with immunoSEQ multiplex PCR; TCRdb's copy has only in-frame clones and lacks some. The table shows 85,000 to 100,000 clones, with over 70% occurring only once. The sequenced material came from PBMCs. These receptors originate from a woman in her thirties or forties in good health and CMV-seronegative.

This rearrangement joins TRBV7-2 to TRBJ2-7, with TRBD2 identical over 7 bases. CDR3 length equals 15 residues. V was pared by 2 bases and J by 3 bases, with 7 bases of the junction left unmatched. Germline V CDR1 and CDR2: SGHTA, FQGNSA. CDR3 protein: CASSLYLTGGYEQYF. The DNA of the CDR3 is TGTGCCAGCAGCTTATATCTGACGGGGGGCTACGAGCAGTACTTC.

Comments on this clone: One junction end does not reproduce the germline sequence, and a read error may be involved. The chain employs TRBV7-7 and TRBJ2-5; the D gene is possibly TRBD1 (8 bases). The germline V gene has CDR1 SSHAT and CDR2 FNYEAQ (reference sequence). The CDR3 is 15 residues long. The CDR3 region has the DNA TGTGCTAGCAGCTCCATCACAGGGGGGGGAGAGACCCAGTACTTC. This encodes CASSSITGGGETQYF.

The chain couples TRBV4-1 to TRBJ2-1, with 9 bases identical to TRBD1. V dropped 3 bases and J dropped 5; count of bases not matched to a gene: 5. The CDR3 has 15 amino acids. The germline V gene encodes CDR1 MGHRA and CDR2 YSYEKL. The CDR3 loop is CASSHPGQGNNEQFF. The CDR3 bases are TGCGCCAGCAGCCACCCGGGACAGGGTAACAATGAGCAGTTCTTC.

J is TRBJ1-1 and V is TRBV13; possibly TRBD1 for D (5 bases). The V and J ends lost 5 bases and 6 bases respectively, with 10 bases between them. Germline CDR1 and CDR2: PRHDT and FYEKMQ (reference sequence). The length of the CDR3 is 12 residues. CDR3 sequence reads: CASSGGVSEAFF. The CDR3, as DNA: TGTGCCAGCAGCGGGGGGGTGTCTGAAGCTTTCTTT.

J is TRBJ2-5 and V is TRBV5-8; TRBD1 matches 8 bases. Per the germline V gene, CDR1 is SGHTS and CDR2 is YDEGEE. The V and J ends lost 5 bases and 3 bases, in that order; junction bases with no gene match: 6. This CDR3 region has 14 residues. This CDR3 is CASRRWTGKETQYF. CDR3 sequence (DNA): TGTGCCAGCAGACGGTGGACAGGGAAAGAGACCCAGTACTTC.